The T cell receptor beta chain under discussion was sequenced for a study of blood T cell repertoires in COVID-19. Libraries were prepared by immunoSEQ multiplex PCR; TCRdb keeps only in-frame clonotypes and omits some of them. The sample shows around 300,000 clones, about nine tenths of them seen only once. V lost 3 bases, J lost 3 bases, and 13 bases lay in between. Germline CDR1 KGHDR, CDR2 SFDVKD. This CDR3 contains 15 residues. The origin of this receptor is a woman in her thirties with COVID-19, enrolled during active disease. The chain recombines TRBV24-1 with TRBJ1-1, with D perhaps TRBD1 (5 bases). The source material was peripheral blood. The DNA for the CDR3 is TGTGCCACCAGTGATCCGCGACGGGGGGACACTGAAGCTTTCTTT. Amino acids: CATSDPRRGDTEAFF.